The rows below give T cell receptor beta chains drawn from one sample of a study of blood T cell repertoires in COVID-19. Only in-frame clones appear in the TCRdb table, and some are missing; sequencing was by immunoSEQ multiplex PCR. The sample carries roughly 150,000 clones, 78% recorded once. Sequencing used peripheral blood. The receptors were gathered from an elderly woman with acute or convalescent COVID-19. Both conserved end residues are part of each CDR3. D genes are given only for firm matches. Clone size is not always given. Where it is, it says once, few, many or a class for expanded clones.

v_gene	j_gene	d_gene	abundance	CDR3aa	CDR3nt
TRBV2	TRBJ2-7	TRBD2	once	CASRGLADPAGYEQYF	TGTGCCAGCAGGGGACTAGCGGACCCGGCGGGATACGAGCAGTACTTC
TRBV19	TRBJ2-3	.	.	CASSRGLRTDTQYF	TGTGCCAGTAGTCGTGGACTTCGCACAGATACGCAGTATTTT
TRBV6-5	TRBJ2-3	TRBD1	.	CASTRTGTDTQYF	TGTGCCAGCACTCGGACAGGAACAGATACGCAGTATTTT
TRBV7-8	TRBJ1-2	.	.	CASSFNQRPTGGYGYTF	TGTGCCAGCAGCTTTAATCAGCGGCCGACGGGCGGGTATGGCTACACCTTC
TRBV19	TRBJ1-5	TRBD1	.	CASSPRTGSQPQHF	TGTGCCAGTAGTCCGCGGACAGGGAGTCAGCCCCAGCATTTT
TRBV27	TRBJ2-5	.	.	CASSSGGAGETQYF	TGTGCCAGCAGTTCCGGGGGAGCAGGAGAGACCCAGTACTTC
TRBV5-1	TRBJ1-1	TRBD1	.	CASSSDRATEAFF	TGCGCCAGCAGCTCGGACAGGGCCACTGAAGCTTTCTTT
TRBV3-1/TRBV3-2	TRBJ2-5	.	.	CASSQGVGGETQYF	TGTGCCAGCAGCCAAGGGGTCGGGGGTGAGACCCAGTACTTC
TRBV29-1	TRBJ2-1	TRBD2	.	CSVEVRTSGRNEQFF	TGCAGCGTTGAAGTCCGGACTAGCGGGAGGAATGAGCAGTTCTTC
TRBV6-5	TRBJ1-1	TRBD1	once	CASRQQGAQNTEAFF	TGTGCCAGCAGACAACAGGGGGCGCAGAACACTGAAGCTTTCTTT
TRBV12-3/TRBV12-4	TRBJ2-5	.	.	CASSLRETQYF	TGTGCCAGCAGTTTGAGGGAGACCCAGTACTTC
TRBV19	TRBJ1-2	TRBD1	.	CASSNPGTGNYGYTF	TGTGCCAGTAGTAACCCCGGGACAGGGAACTATGGCTACACCTTC
TRBV3-1/TRBV3-2	TRBJ2-5	.	.	CASSPRVTNQETQYF	TGTGCCAGCAGCCCGCGGGTCACTAACCAAGAGACCCAGTACTTC
TRBV7-9	TRBJ1-5	TRBD1	.	CASSLAGQGAGQPQHF	TGTGCCAGCAGCTTAGCTGGACAGGGGGCCGGTCAGCCCCAGCATTTT
TRBV5-4	TRBJ2-3	TRBD2	.	CASSDASGGANTQYF	TGTGCCAGCAGCGATGCTAGCGGGGGGGCGAATACGCAGTATTTT
TRBV28	TRBJ1-2	.	.	CATGASIGYGYTF	TGTGCCACCGGTGCGTCTATCGGGTATGGCTACACCTTC
TRBV4-2	TRBJ2-6	.	.	CASSQTTGTGANVLTF	TGTGCCAGCAGCCAGACAACAGGGACCGGGGCCAACGTCCTGACTTTC
TRBV27	TRBJ2-1	TRBD2	.	CASRTGLAGDYNEQFF	TGTGCCAGCAGGACAGGACTAGCGGGGGACTACAATGAGCAGTTCTTC
TRBV11-3	TRBJ2-1	.	.	CASSFGVEQFF	TGTGCCAGCAGCTTCGGGGTGGAGCAGTTCTTC
TRBV6-5	TRBJ1-5	.	.	CASSYQGFGNQPQHF	TGTGCCAGCAGTTACCAGGGGTTCGGCAATCAGCCCCAGCATTTT
TRBV5-1	TRBJ1-2	TRBD1	once	CASSNRGRPSNYGYTF	TGCGCCAGCAGCAACAGGGGTAGGCCTTCTAACTATGGCTACACCTTC
TRBV7-3	TRBJ1-6	TRBD1	.	CASSPTGYNSPLHF	TGTGCCAGCAGCCCGACAGGGTATAATTCACCCCTCCACTTT
TRBV5-1	TRBJ2-2	TRBD1	.	CASTDRANTGELFF	TGCGCCAGCACTGACAGGGCGAACACCGGGGAGCTGTTTTTT
TRBV5-1	TRBJ2-3	TRBD2	.	CASSPGAGGTDTQYF	TGCGCCAGCAGCCCGGGAGCGGGGGGAACAGATACGCAGTATTTT
TRBV19	TRBJ2-1	TRBD2	.	CASSMGRRGSSYNEQFF	TGTGCCAGTAGTATGGGGAGGCGGGGGAGCTCCTACAATGAGCAGTTCTTC
TRBV11-3	TRBJ2-1	.	few	CASSLAGGAWNEQFF	TGTGCCAGCAGCTTAGCGGGGGGCGCTTGGAATGAGCAGTTCTTC
TRBV24-1	TRBJ2-1	.	.	CATSGTSGVRSGNEQFF	TGTGCCACCAGTGGCACCTCAGGGGTTCGCTCCGGCAATGAGCAGTTCTTC
TRBV12-5	TRBJ1-4	TRBD1	.	CASGRGPYEKLFF	TGTGCTAGTGGCAGGGGGCCTTATGAAAAACTGTTTTTT
TRBV19	TRBJ2-5	.	.	CASSPQARETQYF	TGTGCCAGTAGCCCCCAAGCACGGGAGACCCAGTACTTC
TRBV27	TRBJ2-7	.	few	CASRTTKAPTYEQYF	TGTGCCAGCAGAACTACAAAAGCCCCTACCTACGAGCAGTACTTC
TRBV7-9	TRBJ1-2	.	.	CASTLQGYYGYTF	TGTGCCAGCACCCTCCAGGGATACTATGGCTACACCTTC
TRBV5-1	TRBJ2-3	TRBD2	.	CASSWTSGGARYGTDTQYF	TGCGCCAGCAGCTGGACTAGCGGGGGGGCCCGGTACGGCACAGATACGCAGTATTTT
TRBV20-1	TRBJ1-1	.	few	CSASSGLMNTEAFF	TGCAGTGCTAGTTCCGGACTTATGAACACTGAAGCTTTCTTT
TRBV6-6	TRBJ2-7	.	.	CASRSDSGFTYEQYF	TGTGCCAGCAGGAGCGATAGCGGTTTCACCTACGAGCAGTACTTC
TRBV6-6	TRBJ1-5	TRBD1	.	CASSYLTGSQPQHF	TGTGCCAGCAGTTACCTGACAGGGAGCCAGCCCCAGCATTTT
TRBV19	TRBJ1-4	.	.	CASSTRLRGLFF	TGTGCCAGTAGTACCCGTCTAAGGGGACTGTTTTTT
TRBV19	TRBJ1-1	.	.	CASRNRAMNTEAFF	TGTGCCAGTAGAAACAGGGCCATGAACACTGAAGCTTTCTTT
TRBV11-3	TRBJ2-3	.	.	CASSSQGSTQYF	TGTGCCAGCAGCTCCCAGGGGAGTACGCAGTATTTT
TRBV5-1	TRBJ2-7	.	.	CASSWGSGQYNSRPYEQYF	TGCGCCAGCAGTTGGGGGTCAGGACAGTATAATTCTCGGCCCTACGAGCAGTACTTC
TRBV27	TRBJ2-5	TRBD2	.	CASTLAGGPLETQYF	TGTGCCAGCACCTTAGCGGGGGGGCCTTTAGAGACCCAGTACTTC
TRBV7-3	TRBJ1-6	.	few	CASSLMEGSPLHF	TGTGCCAGCAGCTTAATGGAGGGTTCACCCCTCCACTTT
TRBV6-6	TRBJ2-7	.	.	CASSYFSGYEQYF	TGTGCCAGCAGTTACTTTAGCGGCTACGAGCAGTACTTC
TRBV3-1/TRBV3-2	TRBJ2-1	TRBD2	.	CASSLSGYNEQFF	TGTGCCAGCAGCCTTAGCGGGTACAATGAGCAGTTCTTC
TRBV7-6	TRBJ2-7	.	.	CASRKAPDSSYEQYF	TGTGCCAGCAGAAAAGCTCCCGACTCAAGCTACGAGCAGTACTTC
TRBV3-1/TRBV3-2	TRBJ2-7	TRBD2	.	CASSPRGAEQYF	TGTGCCAGTAGCCCGCGGGGGGCCGAGCAGTACTTC
TRBV29-1	TRBJ1-3	.	.	CSVGTGNGNTIYF	TGCAGCGTTGGGACGGGGAACGGAAACACCATATATTTT
TRBV2	TRBJ2-1	.	.	CASSDTSLRNEQFF	TGTGCCAGCAGTGATACTAGCTTGCGGAATGAGCAGTTCTTC
TRBV6-1	TRBJ2-2	.	few	CASSETGKDAGELFF	TGTGCCAGCAGTGAAACGGGGAAGGACGCCGGGGAGCTGTTTTTT
TRBV19	TRBJ2-3	.	.	CATRFWGGASTDTQYF	TGTGCCACCCGCTTTTGGGGGGGGGCCAGCACAGATACGCAGTATTTT
TRBV28	TRBJ2-3	.	.	CASGDTSTDTQYF	TGTGCCAGCGGGGACACCAGCACAGATACGCAGTATTTT
TRBV7-6	TRBJ2-1	.	.	CASSSTLLGVTFF	TGTGCCAGCAGCAGCACCCTACTAGGAGTTACGTTCTTC
TRBV19	TRBJ1-2	.	.	CASSMTRGNGYTF	TGTGCCAGTAGCATGACCCGAGGGAATGGCTACACCTTC
TRBV5-4	TRBJ2-5	.	.	CASSPQGGGETQYF	TGTGCCAGCAGCCCTCAGGGCGGAGGGGAGACCCAGTACTTC
TRBV7-9	TRBJ1-5	.	.	CASSLLQGGMPYSNQPQHF	TGTGCCAGCAGCCTCCTGCAGGGAGGCATGCCTTATAGCAATCAGCCCCAGCATTTT
TRBV6-2/TRBV6-3	TRBJ2-4	.	.	CASSYTRGNIQYF	TGTGCCAGCAGTTACACCAGGGGCAACATTCAGTACTTC
TRBV30	TRBJ1-2	.	few	CAWTPLDSLAF	TGTGCCTGGACCCCTTTGGACAGTCTAGCTTTC
TRBV29-1	TRBJ2-2	TRBD2	few	CSGGLAAGELFF	TGCAGCGGTGGACTAGCCGCCGGGGAGCTGTTTTTT
TRBV30	TRBJ1-1	TRBD1	.	CAWFDRDTEAFF	TGTGCCTGGTTTGACAGGGACACTGAAGCTTTCTTT